Each of the 3 T cell receptor beta chains below was sequenced from the same sample in a study of metastatic and nonmetastatic thyroid tumors. No patient had received any treatment before thyroid surgery. TCRdb reanalyzed the PCR reads via MiXCR. This table holds over 10,000 clones, 25% to 40% found once. The material sequenced was tumor tissue. The receptors were gathered from a male donor with papillary thyroid cancer or a benign thyroid nodule (not recorded which). Some clones in this sample may be carry-over from other donors' samples.

This clone was detected many times. The chain has TRBV6-2 or TRBV6-3 and TRBJ2-1, with 12 bases matching TRBD2. Germline CDR1 MNHEY, CDR2 SVGEGT. Losses at the gene ends were 6 bases for V and 6 bases for J; bases not matched to a gene: 6. The CDR3 runs to 15 residues. The CDR3 nucleotides are TGTGCCAGCAGACTAGCGGGAGGCAAAGGCAATGAGCAGTTCTTC. Its protein is CASRLAGGKGNEQFF.

The chain has TRBV6-2 or TRBV6-3 and TRBJ2-1; D uncertain. The CDR3 contains 12 residues. V dropped 3 bases and J dropped 5 bases, with 5 bases sitting between them. Germline values: CDR1 MNHEY, CDR2 SVGEGT. The CDR3 coding sequence is TGTGCCAGCAGTTATCGAGACAATGAGCAGTTCTTC. Encoded protein: CASSYRDNEQFF.

The chain has TRBV10-2 and TRBJ2-7; the D is unclear. The CDR3 spans 11 residues. Looked up from germline, CDR1 is WSHSY and CDR2 is SAAADI. Trimming shortened V by 4 bases and J by 1 base, and 2 bases separated the two germline ends. CDR3 protein: CASSVSYEQYF. The CDR3, as DNA: TGCGCCAGCAGTGTATCCTACGAGCAGTACTTC.